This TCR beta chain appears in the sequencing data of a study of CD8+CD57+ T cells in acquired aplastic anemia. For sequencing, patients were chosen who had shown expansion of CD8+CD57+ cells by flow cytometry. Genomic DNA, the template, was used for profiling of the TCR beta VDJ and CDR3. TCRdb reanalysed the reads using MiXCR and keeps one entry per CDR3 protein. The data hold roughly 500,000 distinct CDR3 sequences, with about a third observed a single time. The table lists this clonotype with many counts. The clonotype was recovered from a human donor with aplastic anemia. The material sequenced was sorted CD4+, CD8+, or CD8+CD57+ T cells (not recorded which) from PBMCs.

CDR3 protein: CSARDINQDRASPLHF. DNA for the CDR3: TGCAGTGCTAGAGATATTAATCAGGACAGGGCTTCACCCCTCCACTTT. This chain links TRBV20-1 with TRBJ1-6, with 8 bases that match TRBD1. This CDR3 is 16 amino acids long. V dropped 0 bases and J dropped 9; count of bases not matched to a gene: 10. The germline V gene has CDR1 DFQATT and CDR2 SNEGSKA (reference sequence).